The 20 T cell receptor beta chains presented below share a single source sample, sequenced in a study of CXCR3-negative and CXCR3-positive naive CD8 T cells. TRB cDNA libraries were made by UMI-labeled 5' RACE. TCRdb re-analyzed the 5' RACE reads; it lists each CDR3 protein once, without DNA. This listing includes approximately 74,000 distinct CDR3 sequences. The sample consisted of naive CXCR3- CD8+ T cells from blood. The subset denotes: CD45RO-CCR7+CD27+CD95- naive CD8+ T cells lacking CXCR3 (TNR3-). Receptors were obtained from a human donor in good health. Some clones in this sample may be carry-over from other donors' samples.

V gene TRBV20-1 combines with J gene TRBJ2-5; TCRdb's D gene call, TRBD1, goes unchecked for lack of DNA. The CDR3 runs 11 residues. In germline, CDR1 is DFQATT, CDR2 SNEGSKA (reference sequence). CDR3 amino acids: CSAQTGETQYF.

The V and J genes are TRBV15 and TRBJ2-3; TCRdb indicates TRBD1, and absent DNA this call remains unverified. Germline CDR1 and CDR2: LNHNV and YYDKDF (reference sequence). The CDR3 runs to 15 residues. The CDR3 here is CATSSRVNPTDTQYF.

The V call is TRBV7-6, the J call TRBJ1-4. This CDR3 contains 16 residues. Germline loops: CDR1 SGHVS, CDR2 FNYEAQ. CDR3 residues: CASSLWSPLQGEKLFF.

CDR3 in amino acids: CASSQVFRDFESYNEQFF. The chain uses TRBV4-1 and TRBJ2-1; TCRdb indicates TRBD1, and absent DNA this call remains unverified. The CDR3 contains 18 residues. Germline V gene lookup returns CDR1 MGHRA and CDR2 YSYEKL.

The chain uses TRBV5-5 and TRBJ2-1; the D call from TCRdb, TRBD2, cannot be confirmed without DNA. The CDR3 contains 13 residues. Germline CDR1 is SGHKS and CDR2 is YYEKEE (reference sequence). CDR3 sequence reads: CASSLTSGREQFF. Using reference TRBV5-5 and TRBJ2-1 for the parts outside the CDR3, the full variable domain is DAGVTQSPTHLIKTRGQQVTLRCSPISGHKSVSWYQQVLGQGPQFIFQYYEKEERGRGNFPDRFSARQFPNYSSELNVNALLLGDSALYLCASSLTSGREQFFGPGTRLTVL.

The V call is TRBV15, the J call TRBJ2-3; absent DNA, TCRdb's TRBD2 call cannot be checked. The CDR3 consists of 18 residues. CDR1 is LNHNV, CDR2 YYDKDF, per germline (reference sequence). CDR3: CATSRDLDAGRVADTQYF.

The chain employs TRBV3-1 and TRBJ2-7; TCRdb's assignment of TRBD1 cannot be checked, as there is no DNA. The CDR3 is 12 amino acids. Germline V gene sequence: CDR1 LGHDT, CDR2 YNNKEL (reference sequence). The CDR3 region is CASGDRAGEQYF.

The chain links TRBV29-1 to TRBJ2-3; TCRdb's D call of TRBD1 is untestable without DNA. Germline V gene lookup returns CDR1 SQVTM and CDR2 ANQGSEA. CDR3 length equals 13 residues. This CDR3 reads CSVEEGGTDTQYF.

V gene TRBV6-6 combines with J gene TRBJ2-7. Germline lookup yields CDR1 MNHNY and CDR2 SVGAGI (reference sequence). This CDR3 has 14 amino acids. CDR3 amino acids: CASSPSGSSYEQYF.

The chain employs TRBV4-3 and TRBJ2-1; with no DNA, the TCRdb D assignment of TRBD1 cannot be verified. Per germline, CDR1 LGHNA and CDR2 YSLEER. The CDR3 loop spans 14 amino acids. The CDR3 sequence: CASSQGRGFDEQFF.

CDR3 protein: CASNLRRGTGELFF. The chain links TRBV7-8 to TRBJ2-2; there is no DNA to check the TCRdb D call of TRBD1. The germline CDR1 and CDR2 sequences are SGHVS and FQNEAQ. The CDR3 is 14 amino acids.

This sequence joins TRBV7-2 and TRBJ2-6. The CDR3 consists of 17 residues. Per the germline V gene, CDR1 is SGHTA and CDR2 is FQGNSA. The chain's CDR3 is CASTIRGDLSGANVLTF.

This sequence joins TRBV29-1 and TRBJ2-5; lacking DNA, the TRBD1 call made by TCRdb goes unchecked. The V gene's germline CDR1 is SQVTM and CDR2 ANQGSEA. The CDR3 totals 14 residues. The CDR3 protein is CSVSDRVHPYEQYF.

This rearrangement joins TRBV29-1 to TRBJ1-4. CDR1 and CDR2 (germline): SQVTM, ANQGSEA. The CDR3 is 14 residues long. The CDR3 loop reads CSVEEAGTNEKLFF.

The V gene is TRBV30, the J gene TRBJ2-7; TCRdb outputs TRBD1, but without DNA this stays unchecked. The CDR3 runs 13 residues. CDR1 is GTSNPN and CDR2 is SVGIG in the germline V gene (reference sequence). CDR3 residues: CAWRSPILKEQYF. Variable domain in full (rest from reference TRBV30 and TRBJ2-7): SQTIHQWPATLVQPVGSPLSLECTVEGTSNPNLYWYRQAAGRGLQLLFYSVGIGQISSEVPQNLSASRPQDRQFILSSKKLLLSDSGFYLCAWRSPILKEQYFGPGTRLTVT.

This chain connects TRBV6-6 to TRBJ1-1; TCRdb calls TRBD1, which cannot be checked without DNA. Germline V lookup: CDR1 MNHNY, CDR2 SVGAGI (reference sequence). This CDR3 region has 14 residues. Here the CDR3 reads CASSTGGAATEVFF.

The chain links TRBV7-2 to TRBJ2-7. CDR3 size: 12 residues. Germline CDR1 is SGHTA and CDR2 is FQGNSA. CDR3 amino acids: CASSSDNPEQYF.

This chain links TRBV7-9 with TRBJ2-5; TCRdb names TRBD2, which stays unverified in the absence of DNA. Looked up from germline, CDR1 is SEHNR and CDR2 is FQNEAQ (reference sequence). CDR3 size: 13 residues. The CDR3 protein is CASPEEGPETQYF. The whole variable domain, filled in from reference TRBV7-9 and TRBJ2-5, reads DTGVSQNPRHKITKRGQNVTFRCDPISEHNRLYWYRQTLGQGPEFLTYFQNEAQLEKSRLLSDRFSAERPKGSFSTLEIQRTEQGDSAMYLCASPEEGPETQYFGPGTRLLVL.

CDR3 residues: CASSGTRLDTGELFF. The V gene is TRBV10-1, the J gene TRBJ2-2; TCRdb's D call of TRBD1 is untestable without DNA. Germline V gives CDR1 WNHNN, CDR2 SYGVQD (reference sequence). The CDR3 contains 15 residues.

The chain uses TRBV15 and TRBJ1-2; TCRdb names TRBD1, which stays unverified in the absence of DNA. Germline V gene sequence: CDR1 LNHNV, CDR2 YYDKDF (reference sequence). CDR3 length: 15 amino acids. The CDR3 loop reads CATSRELGTGSGYTF.